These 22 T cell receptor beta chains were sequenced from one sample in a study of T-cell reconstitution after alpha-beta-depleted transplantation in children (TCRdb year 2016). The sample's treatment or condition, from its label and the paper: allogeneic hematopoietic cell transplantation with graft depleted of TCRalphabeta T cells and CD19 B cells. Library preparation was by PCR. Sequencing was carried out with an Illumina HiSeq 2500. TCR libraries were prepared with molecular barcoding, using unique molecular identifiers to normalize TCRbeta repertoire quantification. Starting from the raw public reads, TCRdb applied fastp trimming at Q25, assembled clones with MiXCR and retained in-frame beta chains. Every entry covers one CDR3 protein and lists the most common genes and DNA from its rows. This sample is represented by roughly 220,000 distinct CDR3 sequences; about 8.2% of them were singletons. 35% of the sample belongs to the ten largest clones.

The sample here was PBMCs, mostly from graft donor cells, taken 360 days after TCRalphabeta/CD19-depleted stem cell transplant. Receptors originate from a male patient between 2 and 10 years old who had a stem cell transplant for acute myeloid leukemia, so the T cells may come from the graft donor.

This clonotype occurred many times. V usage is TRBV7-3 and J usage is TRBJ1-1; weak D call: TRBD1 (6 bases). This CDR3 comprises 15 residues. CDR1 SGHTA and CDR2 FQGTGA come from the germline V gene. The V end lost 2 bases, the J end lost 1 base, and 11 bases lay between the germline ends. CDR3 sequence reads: CASSLYRATNTEAFF. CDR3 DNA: TGTGCCAGCAGCTTATACAGGGCGACGAACACTGAAGCTTTCTTT.

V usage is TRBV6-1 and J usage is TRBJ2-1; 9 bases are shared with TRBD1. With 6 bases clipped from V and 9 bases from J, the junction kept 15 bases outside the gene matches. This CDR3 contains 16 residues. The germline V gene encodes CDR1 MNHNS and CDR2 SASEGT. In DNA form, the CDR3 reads TGTGCCAGCAGCCGCACTTGGGGACAGGGCTCGATTGAGCAGTTCTTC. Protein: CASSRTWGQGSIEQFF.

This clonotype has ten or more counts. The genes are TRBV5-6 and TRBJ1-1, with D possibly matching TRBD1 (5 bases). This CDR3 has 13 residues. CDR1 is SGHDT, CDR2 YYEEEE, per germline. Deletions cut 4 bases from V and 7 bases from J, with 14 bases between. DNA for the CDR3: TGTGCCAGCAGCACTTGGACGGGGGTTGAAGCTTTCTTT. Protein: CASSTWTGVEAFF.

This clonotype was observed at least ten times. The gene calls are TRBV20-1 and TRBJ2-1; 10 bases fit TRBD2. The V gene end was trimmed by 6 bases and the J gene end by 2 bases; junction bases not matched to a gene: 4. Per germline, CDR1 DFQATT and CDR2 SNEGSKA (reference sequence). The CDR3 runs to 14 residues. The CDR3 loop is CSAPGLAAYNEQFF. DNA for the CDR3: TGCAGTGCCCCCGGACTAGCGGCCTACAATGAGCAGTTCTTC.

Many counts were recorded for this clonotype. This CDR3 is CATSDHNEQFF. The CDR3 bases are TGTGCCACCAGTGATCACAATGAGCAGTTCTTC. The rearrangement uses TRBV24-1 and TRBJ2-1; D gene ambiguous. The V end lost 3 bases, the J end lost 5 bases, and 1 base lay between the germline ends. The CDR3 runs to 11 residues. Germline values: CDR1 KGHDR, CDR2 SFDVKD.

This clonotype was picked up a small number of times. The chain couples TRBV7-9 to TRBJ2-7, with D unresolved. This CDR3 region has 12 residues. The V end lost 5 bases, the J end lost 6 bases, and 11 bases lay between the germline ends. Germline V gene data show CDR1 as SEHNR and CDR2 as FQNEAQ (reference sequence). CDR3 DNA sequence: TGTGCCAGCAGCATCGCAGCTCTCGAGCAGTACTTC. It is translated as CASSIAALEQYF.

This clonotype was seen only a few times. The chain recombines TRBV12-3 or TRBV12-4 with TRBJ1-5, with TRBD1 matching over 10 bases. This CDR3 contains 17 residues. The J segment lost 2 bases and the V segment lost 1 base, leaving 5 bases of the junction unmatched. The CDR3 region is CASSLGTGGVGNQPQHF. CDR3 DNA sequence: TGTGCCAGCAGTTTAGGGACAGGGGGAGTCGGCAATCAGCCCCAGCATTTT.

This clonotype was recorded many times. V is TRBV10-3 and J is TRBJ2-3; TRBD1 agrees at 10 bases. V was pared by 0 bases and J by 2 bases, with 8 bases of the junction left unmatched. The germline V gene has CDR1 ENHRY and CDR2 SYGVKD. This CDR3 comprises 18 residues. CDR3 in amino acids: CAISESGDRGTVTDTQYF. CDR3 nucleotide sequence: TGTGCCATCAGTGAGTCAGGGGACAGGGGAACGGTCACAGATACGCAGTATTTT.

The CDR3 nucleotides are TGTGCTAGTGGTTTGACCCCGAAGGACCTCTCTGGAAACACCATATATTTT. Its protein product is CASGLTPKDLSGNTIYF. The chain employs TRBV12-5 and TRBJ1-3, with no clear D. Germline lookup yields CDR1 LGHNT and CDR2 FRNRAP. V was pared by 2 bases and J by 0 bases, with 14 bases between. The CDR3 has 17 amino acids.

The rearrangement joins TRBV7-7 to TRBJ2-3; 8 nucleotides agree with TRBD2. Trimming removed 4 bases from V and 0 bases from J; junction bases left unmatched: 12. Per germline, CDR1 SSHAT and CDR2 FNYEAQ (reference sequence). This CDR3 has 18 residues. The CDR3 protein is CASSWRSWVAGSTDTQYF. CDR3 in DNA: TGTGCCAGCAGCTGGAGATCGTGGGTAGCGGGGAGCACAGATACGCAGTATTTT. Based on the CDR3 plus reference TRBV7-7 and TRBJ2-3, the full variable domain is GAGVSQSPRYKVTKRGQDVTLRCDPISSHATLYWYQQALGQGPEFLTYFNYEAQPDKSGLPSDRFSAERPEGSISTLTIQRTEQRDSAMYRCASSWRSWVAGSTDTQYFGPGTRLTVL.

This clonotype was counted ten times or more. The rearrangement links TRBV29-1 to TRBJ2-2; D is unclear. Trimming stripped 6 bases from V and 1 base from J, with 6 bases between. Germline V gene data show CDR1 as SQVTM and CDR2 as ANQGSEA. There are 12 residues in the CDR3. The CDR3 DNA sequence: TGCAGCGTCGGACGGAACACCGGGGAGCTGTTTTTT. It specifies CSVGRNTGELFF.

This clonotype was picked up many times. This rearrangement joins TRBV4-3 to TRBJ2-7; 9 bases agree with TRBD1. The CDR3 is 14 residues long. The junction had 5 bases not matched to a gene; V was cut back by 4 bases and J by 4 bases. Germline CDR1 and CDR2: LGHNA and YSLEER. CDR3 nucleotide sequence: TGCGCCAGCAGCCGGGGGACAGGGACATACGAGCAGTACTTC. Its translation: CASSRGTGTYEQYF.

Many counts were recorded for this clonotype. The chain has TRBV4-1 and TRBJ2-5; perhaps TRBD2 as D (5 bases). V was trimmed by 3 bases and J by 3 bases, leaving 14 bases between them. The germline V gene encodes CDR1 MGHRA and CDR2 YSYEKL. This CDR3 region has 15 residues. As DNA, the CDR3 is TGCGCCAGCAGCCAGTTGTTCCGGGAAAAAGAGACCCAGTACTTC. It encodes CASSQLFREKETQYF.

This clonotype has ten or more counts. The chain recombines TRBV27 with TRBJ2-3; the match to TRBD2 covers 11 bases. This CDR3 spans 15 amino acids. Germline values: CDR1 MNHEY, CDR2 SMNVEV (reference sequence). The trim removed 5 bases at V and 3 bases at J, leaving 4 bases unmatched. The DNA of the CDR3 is TGTGCCAGCAGTCCCCTAGCGGGAGGTACAGATACGCAGTATTTT. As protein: CASSPLAGGTDTQYF.

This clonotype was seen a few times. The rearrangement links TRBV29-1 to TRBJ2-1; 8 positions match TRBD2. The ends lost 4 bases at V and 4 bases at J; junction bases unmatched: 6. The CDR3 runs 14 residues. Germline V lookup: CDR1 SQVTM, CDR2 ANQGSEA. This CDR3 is CSVAPLAEYNEQFF. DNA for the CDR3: TGCAGCGTTGCCCCACTAGCGGAGTACAATGAGCAGTTCTTC.

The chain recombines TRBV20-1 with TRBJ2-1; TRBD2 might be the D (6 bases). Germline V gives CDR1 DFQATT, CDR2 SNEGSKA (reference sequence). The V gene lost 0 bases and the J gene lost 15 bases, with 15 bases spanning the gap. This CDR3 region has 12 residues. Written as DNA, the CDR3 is TGCAGTGCTAGAGATCGACGGGGGTGGGGGTTCTTC. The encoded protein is CSARDRRGWGFF.

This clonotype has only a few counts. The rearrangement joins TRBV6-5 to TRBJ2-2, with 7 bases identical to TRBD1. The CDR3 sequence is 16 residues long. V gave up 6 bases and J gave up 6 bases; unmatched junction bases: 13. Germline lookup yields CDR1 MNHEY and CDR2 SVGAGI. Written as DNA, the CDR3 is TGTGCCAGCAGCCGATCTACCGGGACAGCTGCCGGGGAGCTGTTTTTT. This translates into CASSRSTGTAAGELFF.

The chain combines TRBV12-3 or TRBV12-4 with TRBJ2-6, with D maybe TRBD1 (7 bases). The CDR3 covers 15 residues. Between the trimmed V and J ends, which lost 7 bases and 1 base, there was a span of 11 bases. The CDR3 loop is CASTQGGSGANVLTF. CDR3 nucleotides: TGTGCCAGCACCCAGGGGGGATCTGGGGCCAACGTCCTGACTTTC.

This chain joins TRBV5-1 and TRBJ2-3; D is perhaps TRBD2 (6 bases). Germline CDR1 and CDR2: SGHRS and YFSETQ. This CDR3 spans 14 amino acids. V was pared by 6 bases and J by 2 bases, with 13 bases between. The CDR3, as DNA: TGCGCCAGCAATTCCGGCGGGAACACAGATACGCAGTATTTT. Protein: CASNSGGNTDTQYF.

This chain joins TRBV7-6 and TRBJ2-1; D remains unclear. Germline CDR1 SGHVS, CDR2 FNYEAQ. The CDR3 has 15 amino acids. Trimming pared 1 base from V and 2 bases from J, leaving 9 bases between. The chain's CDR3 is CASSLEGYTYNEQFF. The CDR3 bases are TGTGCCAGCAGCTTAGAGGGCTATACCTACAATGAGCAGTTCTTC.

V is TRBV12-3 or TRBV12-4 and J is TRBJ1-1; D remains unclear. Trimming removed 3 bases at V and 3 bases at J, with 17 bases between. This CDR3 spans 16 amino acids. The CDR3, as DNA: TGTGCCAGCAGTTTGTGGCAGAACAAAGCAGACACTGAAGCTTTCTTT. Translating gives CASSLWQNKADTEAFF.

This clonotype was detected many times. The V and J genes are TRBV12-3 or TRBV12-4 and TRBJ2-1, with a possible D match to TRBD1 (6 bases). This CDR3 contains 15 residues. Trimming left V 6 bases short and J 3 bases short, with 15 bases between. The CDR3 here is CASSLDRSYYNEQFF. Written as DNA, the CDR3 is TGTGCCAGCAGCCTCGACAGGTCTTACTACAATGAGCAGTTCTTC.